These 28 T cell receptor beta chains share one sample of origin, sequenced in a study of shared clonotypes between healthy human individuals. Measured with immunoSEQ multiplex PCR; TCRdb has only the in-frame clones, and not every one. Among roughly 1 million clones, 70% to 80% were seen once, and the ten largest hold over 1.3%. The specimen sequenced was memory CD4+ T cells sorted from blood. Subset indicated: CD45RA-negative fraction. Receptors were obtained from a man aged 18 to 35 in good health.

V gene TRBV19 combines with J gene TRBJ2-3, with 7 bases aligning to TRBD1. The CDR3 contains 13 residues. In germline, CDR1 is LNHDA, CDR2 SQIVND (reference sequence). Trimming took 7 bases from V and 3 from J; bases not matched to a gene: 4. The CDR3 region is CASTVTGTDTQYF. The CDR3 coding sequence is TGTGCCAGTACCGTGACAGGGACAGATACGCAGTATTTT.

The chain is built from TRBV19 and TRBJ1-2, with D possibly being TRBD1 (5 bases). The CDR3 is 12 residues long. Germline V gene sequence: CDR1 LNHDA, CDR2 SQIVND (reference sequence). V was clipped by 5 bases and J by 6 bases, with 10 bases between them. In DNA, the CDR3 is TGTGCCAGTAGTTCCGGGACTCATGGCTACACCTTC. Its protein is CASSSGTHGYTF.

The rearrangement joins TRBV18 to TRBJ2-7; tentative D call: TRBD1 (6 bases). Looked up from germline, CDR1 is KGHSH and CDR2 is LQKENI. Deletions cut 5 bases from V and 3 bases from J, with 14 bases between. There are 14 residues in the CDR3. The CDR3 nucleotides are TGTGCCAGCTCAACAGGGAACCAAGGCTACGAGCAGTACTTC. Translating it yields CASSTGNQGYEQYF.

This clone was found once. The chain uses TRBV7-9 and TRBJ2-7; D is undetermined. From germline, CDR1 is SEHNR and CDR2 FQNEAQ (reference sequence). V lost 0 bases to trimming and J lost 9 bases, with 21 bases between them. The CDR3 runs 16 residues. CDR3 protein: CASSLAFGRGADSQYF. In DNA form, the CDR3 reads TGTGCCAGCAGCTTAGCCTTCGGCCGAGGAGCTGATTCGCAGTACTTC.

This clone was seen ten or more times. Other DNA sequences within the sample encode an identical CDR3. This chain uses TRBV18 with TRBJ2-2; TRBD2 is a possible D gene (6 bases). V dropped 1 base and J dropped 4 bases, with 10 bases sitting between them. Germline CDR1 and CDR2: KGHSH and LQKENI. The CDR3 covers 15 residues. CDR3 DNA: TGTGCCAGCTCACCACAGGGACTCACCACCGGGGAGCTGTTTTTT. Its protein is CASSPQGLTTGELFF. The full variable domain, rest sourced from reference TRBV18 and TRBJ2-2, is NAGVMQNPRHLVRRRGQEARLRCSPMKGHSHVYWYRQLPEEGLKFMVYLQKENIIDESGMPKERFSAEFPKEGPSILRIQQVVRGDSAAYFCASSPQGLTTGELFFGEGSRLTVL.

This chain joins TRBV11-1 and TRBJ2-5; 9 bases line up with TRBD1. The CDR3 loop spans 15 amino acids. The ends lost 5 bases at V and 3 bases at J; junction bases unmatched: 7. Germline CDR1 is SGHAT and CDR2 is FQDESV (reference sequence). The CDR3, as DNA: TGTGCCAGCAGCGCCCGGGACAGGGTAGAAGAGACCCAGTACTTC. Translating gives CASSARDRVEETQYF. The full variable domain, rest sourced from reference TRBV11-1 and TRBJ2-5, is EAEVAQSPRYKITEKSQAVAFWCDPISGHATLYWYRQILGQGPELLVQFQDESVVDDSQLPKDRFSAERLKGVDSTLKIQPAELGDSAMYLCASSARDRVEETQYFGPGTRLLVL.

The chain links TRBV6-6 to TRBJ2-5; D perhaps matches TRBD1 (6 bases). Trimming took off 5 bases at V and 1 base at J, with 11 bases between the two ends. Germline V CDR1 and CDR2: MNHNY, SVGAGI (reference sequence). CDR3 length equals 14 residues. The CDR3 here is CASSHTGRQETQYF. The CDR3 DNA follows: TGTGCCAGCAGTCATACAGGGCGCCAAGAGACCCAGTACTTC.

This clone was observed a handful of times. The chain recombines TRBV18 with TRBJ1-1; a possible D gene is TRBD1 (5 bases). Trimming left V 2 bases short and J 2 bases short, with 12 bases between. Per germline, CDR1 KGHSH and CDR2 LQKENI. The CDR3 runs to 15 residues. CDR3 bases: TGTGCCAGCTCACCATCCGGGGCCCTCAACACTGAAGCTTTCTTT. Translation: CASSPSGALNTEAFF.

V and J are TRBV30 and TRBJ1-1; D is unresolved. Trimming removed 1 base from V and 0 bases from J, with 6 bases in between. In germline, CDR1 is GTSNPN, CDR2 SVGIG (reference sequence). The length of the CDR3 is 13 residues. Here the CDR3 DNA reads TGTGCCTGGAGTGGGATGGTGAACACTGAAGCTTTCTTT. Residues: CAWSGMVNTEAFF. The whole variable domain, filled in from reference TRBV30 and TRBJ1-1, reads SQTIHQWPATLVQPVGSPLSLECTVEGTSNPNLYWYRQAAGRGLQLLFYSVGIGQISSEVPQNLSASRPQDRQFILSSKKLLLSDSGFYLCAWSGMVNTEAFFGQGTRLTVV.

The genes are TRBV10-3 and TRBJ2-5, with 12 bases that match TRBD1. V was pared by 11 bases and J by 4 bases, with 5 bases of the junction left unmatched. The CDR3 is 13 amino acids. Germline V CDR1 and CDR2: ENHRY, SYGVKD. CDR3 in DNA: TGTGCCGGAGGGACAGGGGGCGGAGAGACCCAGTACTTC. It encodes CAGGTGGGETQYF.

The J gene is TRBJ1-6, the V gene TRBV28, with D maybe TRBD1 (6 bases). V was pared by 4 bases and J by 7 bases, with 17 bases between. Germline V CDR1 and CDR2: MDHEN, SYDVKM. This CDR3 comprises 16 residues. The CDR3 DNA is TGTGCCAGCAGTTCCGGGGACACCGCGAAGAATTCACCCCTCCACTTT. Translated, it gives CASSSGDTAKNSPLHF.

This clone was seen more than once but under ten times. Other DNA sequences in this specimen translate into the identical CDR3. The chain uses TRBV11-2 and TRBJ2-7; D uncertain. Germline CDR1 and CDR2: SGHAT and FQNNGV. The germline V and J ends were trimmed by 1 base and 1 base, with 5 bases remaining between them. The CDR3 length is 13 residues. CDR3 sequence (DNA): TGTGCCAGCAGCTTAGCTGGGTCCTACGAGCAGTACTTC. Protein sequence: CASSLAGSYEQYF.

This clone has more than one count but fewer than ten. This sequence joins TRBV6-6 and TRBJ2-7; D is unresolved. Between the trimmed V and J ends, which lost 5 bases and 6 bases, there was a span of 14 bases. CDR1 and CDR2 (germline): MNHNY, SVGAGI (reference sequence). The CDR3 is 13 amino acids. The CDR3 nucleotides read TGTGCCAGCAGTGACGGTCCCTGGGGCGAGCAGTACTTC. It codes for CASSDGPWGEQYF.

CDR3 amino acids: CASSFPDRVDEQYF. The CDR3 bases are TGCGCCAGCAGCTTTCCGGACAGGGTGGACGAGCAGTACTTC. The rearrangement uses TRBV5-1 and TRBJ2-7, with TRBD1 matching over 8 bases. This CDR3 has 14 residues. The trim removed 2 bases at V and 5 bases at J, leaving 6 bases unmatched. Germline V CDR1 and CDR2: SGHRS, YFSETQ.

The chain carries TRBV29-1 and TRBJ2-1, with 9 bases fitting TRBD2. Germline CDR1 SQVTM, CDR2 ANQGSEA. V lost 8 bases to trimming and J lost 6 bases; unmatched junction nucleotides: 11. This CDR3 region has 14 residues. CDR3 nucleotide sequence: TGCAGCCTCCAGGTCCTAGCGGGGTCCAATGAGCAGTTCTTC. Protein sequence: CSLQVLAGSNEQFF.

CDR3 in amino acids: CASRKMADGTYEQYF. CDR3 in DNA: TGTGCCAGCAGGAAGATGGCCGACGGTACCTACGAGCAGTACTTC. This chain connects TRBV6-6 to TRBJ2-7; no clear D. CDR1 is MNHNY, CDR2 SVGAGI, per germline (reference sequence). The germline V and J ends were trimmed by 6 bases and 2 bases, with 17 bases remaining between them. The length of the CDR3 is 15 residues.

The chain carries TRBV28 and TRBJ2-2, with D hard to call. This CDR3 has 13 amino acids. Germline loops: CDR1 MDHEN, CDR2 SYDVKM. Trimming removed 7 bases at V and 6 bases at J, with 12 bases between. The CDR3: CASIRRSSGELFF. Written as DNA, the CDR3 is TGTGCCAGCATTAGGCGGAGCTCCGGGGAGCTGTTTTTT.

The genes are TRBV18 and TRBJ1-1, with 9 bases identical to TRBD1. This CDR3 is built from 15 residues. CDR1 is KGHSH and CDR2 is LQKENI in the germline V gene. V lost 3 bases, J lost 5 bases, and 7 bases stayed unmatched. The CDR3 region is CASSPGGGQGTEAFF. CDR3 sequence (DNA): TGTGCCAGCTCACCGGGGGGCGGACAGGGGACTGAAGCTTTCTTT.

V gene TRBV9 combines with J gene TRBJ2-1; D possibly matches TRBD1 or TRBD2 (6 bases each). The germline V and J ends were trimmed by 4 bases and 10 bases, with 18 bases remaining between them. Per the germline V gene, CDR1 is SGDLS and CDR2 is YYNGEE. This CDR3 contains 14 residues. CDR3: CASSSRGQAGEQFF. The CDR3 region has the DNA TGTGCCAGCAGCAGCCGGGGGCAGGCGGGAGAGCAGTTCTTC.

In its sample, this clone was seen once. The CDR3 loop is CATSRDGTGRNGYTF. Written as DNA, the CDR3 is TGTGCCACCAGCAGAGATGGGACAGGGAGGAATGGCTACACCTTC. This chain uses TRBV15 with TRBJ1-2, with 9 positions matching TRBD1. The J segment lost 6 bases and the V segment lost 0 bases, leaving 5 bases of the junction unmatched. The germline V gene encodes CDR1 LNHNV and CDR2 YYDKDF (reference sequence). CDR3 length equals 15 residues.

This chain joins TRBV6-1 and TRBJ2-7; 9 nucleotides match TRBD1. The germline V gene has CDR1 MNHNS and CDR2 SASEGT. V gave up 2 bases and J gave up 5 bases; unmatched junction bases: 7. The CDR3 runs 15 residues. The CDR3 protein is CASSEPGQGSNEQYF. CDR3 DNA sequence: TGTGCCAGCAGTGAACCGGGACAGGGTAGCAACGAGCAGTACTTC.

This clone was recorded only once. The rearrangement links TRBV5-1 to TRBJ2-2, with 7 bases that match TRBD1. J lost 6 bases, V lost 4 bases, and 6 bases had no gene match. Germline CDR1 SGHRS, CDR2 YFSETQ. The CDR3 totals 14 residues. The CDR3 bases are TGCGCCAGCAGCATTCTGACAGGGTCCGGGGAGCTGTTTTTT. Encoded protein: CASSILTGSGELFF.

This chain joins TRBV28 and TRBJ1-2; weak D call: TRBD1 (6 bases). Germline CDR1 is MDHEN and CDR2 is SYDVKM. The CDR3 contains 15 residues. Deletions cut 5 bases from V and 0 bases from J, with 13 bases between. The CDR3 DNA follows: TGTGCCAGCAGTAAGATGACAGGAGCTAACTATGGCTACACCTTC. This codes for CASSKMTGANYGYTF.

Details on this clone: A read error may explain this, as a much larger clone is one base away. The J gene is TRBJ2-3, the V gene TRBV11-2; D might be TRBD2 (5 bases). The V end was cut by 0 bases, the J end by 0 bases, with 7 bases between. CDR3 length equals 15 residues. Looked up from germline, CDR1 is SGHAT and CDR2 is FQNNGV. CDR3 in DNA: TGTGCCAGCAGCTTAGACCGGGGTAGCACAGATACGCAGTATTTT. This codes for CASSLDRGSTDTQYF.

V and J are TRBV5-4 and TRBJ1-6; weak D call: TRBD1 (5 bases). This CDR3 has 16 residues. V was trimmed by 4 bases and J by 4 bases, leaving 15 bases between them. CDR1 is SGHNT, CDR2 YYREEE, per germline (reference sequence). DNA of the CDR3: TGTGCCAGCAGCGATGGGGGGACGGGTTATAATTCACCCCTCCACTTT. This encodes CASSDGGTGYNSPLHF. Combining the CDR3 with reference TRBV5-4 and TRBJ1-6 gives the whole variable domain ETGVTQSPTHLIKTRGQQVTLRCSSQSGHNTVSWYQQALGQGPQFIFQYYREEENGRGNFPPRFSGLQFPNYSSELNVNALELDDSALYLCASSDGGTGYNSPLHFGNGTRLTVT.

The chain employs TRBV4-2 and TRBJ1-3, with D possibly being TRBD1 (5 bases). With 4 bases removed from V and 0 bases from J, the gap between germline ends came to 10 bases. Per germline, CDR1 LGHNA and CDR2 YNFKEQ. The CDR3 is made up of 15 amino acids. CDR3 DNA sequence: TGTGCCAGCAGCCCTGGCAGGGACTCTGGAAACACCATATATTTT. It encodes CASSPGRDSGNTIYF.

The V call is TRBV2, the J call TRBJ2-1, with D perhaps matching TRBD2 (6 bases). Germline values: CDR1 SNHLY, CDR2 FYNNEI. Trimming took off 6 bases at V and 0 bases at J, with 12 bases between the two ends. CDR3 length equals 15 residues. The CDR3, as DNA: TGTGCCAGCAGCATGGACTATAGCTCCTACAATGAGCAGTTCTTC. It yields the protein CASSMDYSSYNEQFF. The full variable domain, with the rest looked up from reference TRBV2 and TRBJ2-1, is EPEVTQTPSHQVTQMGQEVILRCVPISNHLYFYWYRQILGQKVEFLVSFYNNEISEKSEIFDDQFSVERPDGSNFTLKIRSTKLEDSAMYFCASSMDYSSYNEQFFGPGTRLTVL.

The chain carries TRBV11-2 and TRBJ1-1; D ambiguous. Trimming cost V 0 bases and J 10 bases, with 15 bases left between them. The CDR3 has 14 residues. Germline CDR1 and CDR2: SGHAT and FQNNGV. CDR3 region: CASSLEAGTPLAFF. For the CDR3, the DNA is TGTGCCAGCAGCTTAGAGGCGGGTACCCCCTTAGCTTTCTTT.